These 7 T cell receptor beta chains share one sample of origin, sequenced in a study of shared clonotypes between healthy human individuals. TCRdb keeps only in-frame clones here, not all; method: immunoSEQ multiplex PCR. The data show roughly 500,000 clones, around 96% seen once. The sample consisted of naive CD4+ T cells sorted from blood. Indicated subset: CD45RA+ positively selected. The receptor source for this set is a woman aged 30 to 39 in good health.

The CDR3 DNA follows: TGTGCCAGCAGCTCCGGACAGGGGGCTTTATCCTACGAGCAGTACTTC. Translating gives CASSSGQGALSYEQYF. The chain couples TRBV7-9 to TRBJ2-7; 11 positions match TRBD1. This CDR3 is 16 amino acids long. Trimming cost V 4 bases and J 1 base; bases outside gene matches: 6. Germline assignment: CDR1 SEHNR and CDR2 FQNEAQ (reference sequence).

The chain joins TRBV1 to TRBJ1-5; the table assigns TRBD1, which was not confirmed against the DNA. TRBV1 is annotated as a pseudogene. This CDR3 comprises 13 residues. CDR3 in amino acids: CTSSPRGLVAQHF. The CDR3 DNA reads as TGCACCAGCAGCCCTCGTGGGCTCGTGGCCCAGCATTTT.

The DNA for the CDR3 is TGTGCCAGCAGCAGGGGGCGAGGCAATCAGCCCCAGCATTTT. Translation gives CASSRGRGNQPQHF. V gene TRBV2 combines with J gene TRBJ1-5; 8 bases fit TRBD1. V lost 6 bases to trimming and J lost 2 bases; unmatched junction nucleotides: 3. The CDR3 has 14 amino acids. Germline-derived CDR1 and CDR2 are SNHLY and FYNNEI. Full variable domain (remainder filled in from reference TRBV2 and TRBJ1-5): EPEVTQTPSHQVTQMGQEVILRCVPISNHLYFYWYRQILGQKVEFLVSFYNNEISEKSEIFDDQFSVERPDGSNFTLKIRSTKLEDSAMYFCASSRGRGNQPQHFGDGTRLSIL.

The J gene is TRBJ2-7, the V gene TRBV7-9; no definite D call. V lost 8 bases to trimming and J lost 2 bases, with 10 bases between them. Germline values: CDR1 SEHNR, CDR2 FQNEAQ (reference sequence). This CDR3 is 12 amino acids long. DNA of the CDR3: TGTGCCAGCGCCTCGGGTACCTACGAGCAGTACTTC. Encoded protein: CASASGTYEQYF.

The chain uses TRBV28 and TRBJ1-2, with a weak D call TRBD1 (6 bases). Germline CDR1 reads MDHEN; CDR2 reads SYDVKM. This CDR3 is 14 amino acids long. V lost 3 bases and J lost 7, with 15 bases in between. CDR3 sequence reads: CASSLGDTISGYTF. DNA for the CDR3: TGTGCCAGCAGTTTGGGGGACACGATCTCTGGCTACACCTTC.

In its sample, this clone was seen once. The chain joins TRBV6-6 to TRBJ2-7; 7 bases align to TRBD1. After removal of 5 bases from V and 1 base from J, the junction contained 8 bases not matched to a gene. The CDR3 contains 15 residues. Germline CDR1 is MNHNY and CDR2 is SVGAGI (reference sequence). The CDR3: CASSPGTVQSYEQYF. The DNA for the CDR3 is TGTGCCAGCAGTCCGGGGACAGTTCAGTCCTACGAGCAGTACTTC.

This clone showed up just once. The V and J genes are TRBV7-2 and TRBJ2-5, with TRBD2 as a possible D gene (6 bases). Trimming left V 4 bases short and J 5 bases short, with 14 bases between. CDR1 and CDR2 (germline): SGHTA, FQGNSA. This CDR3 spans 14 amino acids. The CDR3 DNA follows: TGTGCCAGCAGCTCCCCGGGGACTCGCGAGACCCAGTACTTC. This codes for CASSSPGTRETQYF. Looking up the rest from reference TRBV7-2 and TRBJ2-5 gives the full variable domain: GAGVSQSPSNKVTEKGKDVELRCDPISGHTALYWYRQSLGQGLEFLIYFQGNSAPDKSGLPSDRFSAERTGGSVSTLTIQRTQQEDSAVYLCASSSPGTRETQYFGPGTRLLVL.